The rows below give T cell receptor beta chains drawn from one sample of a study of regulatory T cells in long-lasting Graves disease. One entry per CDR3 protein, called by TCRdb with MiXCR from the multiplex PCR reads. The sample has fewer than 450,000 distinct CDR3 sequences, less than 25% seen once; the top ten hold roughly 20%. The sequencing here drew on peripheral blood mononuclear cells (PBMCs), taken when the disease was refractory, from a patient treated with antithyroid drugs. The receptors come from a female donor with Graves disease. Each CDR3 is given with its conserved first and last residue. The D gene is left open where the match is weak. A row's size may be missing; if present it is once, few, many or a size class.

TRBV24-1	-	TRBJ1-5	few	TGTGCCACCAGTGATCGTGGTGGGCCCCAGCATTTT	CATSDRGGPQHF
TRBV5-1	TRBD1	TRBJ1-2	few	TGCGCCAGCAGCTTGCGACAGGGGGCGCAGTATGGCTACACCTTC	CASSLRQGAQYGYTF
TRBV28	-	TRBJ2-6	-	TGTGCCAGCACACGACTTGCAGGGTCCGGGGCCAACGTCCTGACTTTC	CASTRLAGSGANVLTF
TRBV7-3	TRBD2	TRBJ2-2	-	TGTGCCAGCAGCTCGACTAGCGGGAGTTTCACCGGGGAGCTGTTTTTT	CASSSTSGSFTGELFF
TRBV2	-	TRBJ1-2	many	TGTGCCAGCAGTGGAGAAGGAGGCTATGGCTACACCTTC	CASSGEGGYGYTF
TRBV28	-	TRBJ2-2	few	TGTGCCAGCAGTTTGACGCAGGCTATTAACACCGGGGAGCTGTTTTTT	CASSLTQAINTGELFF
TRBV7-2	TRBD2	TRBJ2-3	-	TGTGCCAGCAGCCTCGGACTAGCGGCGATAAGAGGGGATACGCAGTATTTT	CASSLGLAAIRGDTQYF
TRBV30	-	TRBJ1-2	many	TGTGCCTGGAGTTCGTTTGTGGGACCCTATGGCTACACCTTC	CAWSSFVGPYGYTF
TRBV11-2	TRBD2	TRBJ2-2	many	TGTGCCAGCAGCACAAAAGGACTAGCGGGATTCACCGGGGAGCTGTTTTTT	CASSTKGLAGFTGELFF
TRBV7-8	TRBD1	TRBJ1-1	-	TGTGCCAGCAGCTTACCCAAATCGGACAGGTATAAAGGCACTGAAGCTTTCTTT	CASSLPKSDRYKGTEAFF
TRBV27	-	TRBJ2-2	-	TGTGCCAGCAGTTTATACGGCACATTCAACACCGGGGAGCTGTTTTTT	CASSLYGTFNTGELFF
TRBV4-2	-	TRBJ1-1	many	TGTGCCAGCAGCCAAGAAGGTAGGAACACTGAAGCTTTCTTT	CASSQEGRNTEAFF
TRBV10-3	TRBD1	TRBJ2-7	-	TGTGCCATCAGTGGAAAGGACAGGGCCCCGTCTCTCTCCTACGAGCAGTACTTC	CAISGKDRAPSLSYEQYF
TRBV7-6	-	TRBJ2-2	-	TGTGCCAGCAGCTTAGTAGGGGACTACACCGGGGAGCTGTTTTTT	CASSLVGDYTGELFF
TRBV20-1	TRBD2	TRBJ2-7	few	TGCAGTGCTGAGAGTGTGCTAGCGGGAGATTACGAGCAGTACTTC	CSAESVLAGDYEQYF
TRBV5-6	-	TRBJ1-1	-	TGTGCCAGCAGCTGGCTTTTCGATACTGAAGCTTTCTTT	CASSWLFDTEAFF
TRBV29-1	-	TRBJ2-5	-	TGCAGCTCGGCCCGGGGTGGCGAGACCCAGTACTTC	CSSARGGETQYF
TRBV16	-	TRBJ1-4	many	TGTGCCAGCAGCCTCGACCGGGGGGGTGAAAAACTGTTTTTT	CASSLDRGGEKLFF
TRBV2	TRBD2	TRBJ2-1	-	TGTGCCAGCAGTGAAATGGCTAGCGGGAGTCATGAGCAGTTCTTC	CASSEMASGSHEQFF
TRBV4-3	TRBD1	TRBJ2-7	-	TGCGCCAGCAGCCAAGCCTCACAGGGGGGATTTTACGAGCAGTACTTC	CASSQASQGGFYEQYF
TRBV20-1	TRBD2	TRBJ2-7	many	TGCAGTGCTAGAGGGGACACTTGGACTAGCGGTGCCTACGAGCAGTACTTC	CSARGDTWTSGAYEQYF
TRBV4-3	-	TRBJ1-4	many	TGCGCCAGCAGCCAAGTGTTTGGAGGGGTGACTAATGAAAAACTGTTTTTT	CASSQVFGGVTNEKLFF
TRBV5-1	-	TRBJ1-4	few	TGCGCCAGCAGCTTGGATGGGCGAAGGTCTGAAAAACTGTTTTTT	CASSLDGRRSEKLFF
TRBV19	-	TRBJ1-1	-	TGTGCCAGTAGCACCGCCCTGACGACTGAAGCTTTCTTT	CASSTALTTEAFF
TRBV7-3	TRBD1	TRBJ1-2	-	TGTGCCAGCAGCTTAGTGGACAGGGGGCGTCGAGCGAGTACTAACTATGGCTACACCTTC	CASSLVDRGRRASTNYGYTF
TRBV20-1	TRBD1	TRBJ1-2	many	TGCAGTGCTAGGCATCCGGGACAGGGATATGGCTACACCTTC	CSARHPGQGYGYTF
TRBV28	TRBD2	TRBJ2-7	many	TGTGCCAGCACCACATTGATAGCGGGCTCCTACGAGCAGTACTTC	CASTTLIAGSYEQYF
TRBV7-3	-	TRBJ2-3	-	TGTGCCAGCAGCGTAATCACGCTAGCCTCAGATACGCAGTATTTT	CASSVITLASDTQYF
TRBV11-2	-	TRBJ2-7	many	TGTGCCAGCAAGGGTCCGGGCGGGGAGCAGTACTTC	CASKGPGGEQYF
TRBV9	-	TRBJ1-3	few	TGTGCCAGCAGCGCACCCGGGGGTCATGGAGAAAACACCATATATTTT	CASSAPGGHGENTIYF
TRBV6-2/TRBV6-3	-	TRBJ2-7	few	TGTGCCAGCAGTTACTCGGTACCCTACGAGCAGTACTTC	CASSYSVPYEQYF
TRBV27	TRBD2	TRBJ2-2	-	TGTGCCAGCAGTTTATCGGGGGGACTAGCTGCCACCGGGGAGCTGTTTTTT	CASSLSGGLAATGELFF
TRBV19	-	TRBJ2-2	-	TGTGCCAGTAGTATAAACAGGGACTGGACAAACACCGGGGAGCTGTTTTTT	CASSINRDWTNTGELFF
TRBV5-5	TRBD2	TRBJ2-7	many	TGTGCCAGCAGCTTGGAATTCAAACTAGCGGGAACGGTCGAGCAGTACTTC	CASSLEFKLAGTVEQYF